Listed below are T cell receptor beta chains from one sample, sequenced in a study of blood T cell repertoires in COVID-19. Sequenced by immunoSEQ multiplex PCR; TCRdb stores in-frame clones only, minus some. In the table there are 200,000 to 250,000 clones, roughly 92% of which are singletons. The sequenced sample consisted of peripheral blood. Every receptor here comes from a man in his 60s with COVID-19, enrolled during active disease. CDR3s include the opening cysteine and the closing phenylalanine or tryptophan. Fields, in order: D gene, V gene, J gene, clone size, CDR3 DNA, CDR3 protein. D genes are given only for firm matches. Only some rows state a clone size, as once, few, many or a class for expanded clones.

-	TRBV29-1	TRBJ1-1	once	TGCAGCGTTGACAGGGCGAACACTGAAGCTTTCTTT	CSVDRANTEAFF
-	TRBV4-3	TRBJ2-2	-	TGCGCCAGCAGCCACGTACATAACACCGGGGAGCTGTTTTTT	CASSHVHNTGELFF
-	TRBV2	TRBJ1-5	-	TGTGCCAGCAGGTGGCAGGGTGGGGATCAGCCCCAGCATTTT	CASRWQGGDQPQHF
TRBD2	TRBV5-1	TRBJ2-2	-	TGCGCCAGCAGCTTGAGCGCGGGAGCGAGCGGGGAGCTGTTTTTT	CASSLSAGASGELFF
-	TRBV15	TRBJ1-5	-	TGTGCCACCAGCAGAGGAGCGGGAGGGAGACCCCAGCATTTT	CATSRGAGGRPQHF
TRBD1	TRBV11-1	TRBJ2-7	-	TGTGCCAGCAGCTTACGGGACAGGGGCCGTTACGAGCAGTACTTC	CASSLRDRGRYEQYF
-	TRBV7-2	TRBJ1-6	-	TGTGCCAGCAGCTTAGCGACAGGTCCCCTCCACTTT	CASSLATGPLHF
-	TRBV11-2	TRBJ1-2	-	TGTGCCAGCAGCTTCGGGGCTACAGGGTATGGCTACACCTTC	CASSFGATGYGYTF
TRBD2	TRBV27	TRBJ2-1	-	TGTGCCAGCAGTTCCTCCCGGACTAGCGGTAACAATGAGCAGTTCTTC	CASSSSRTSGNNEQFF
TRBD1	TRBV15	TRBJ1-4	-	TGTGCCACACAGGGGGCTAATGAAAAACTGTTTTTT	CATQGANEKLFF
-	TRBV7-8	TRBJ2-7	-	TGTGCCAGCAGCTTAGCACGGGCCGAGGGGCAGTACTTC	CASSLARAEGQYF
TRBD2	TRBV28	TRBJ2-2	-	TGTGCCAGCAGTAGTGGGACTAGTCGGGCCGGGGAGCTGTTTTTT	CASSSGTSRAGELFF
TRBD2	TRBV27	TRBJ2-7	-	TGTGCCAGCAGTTCCAGGACTAGCGGCTACGAGCAGTACTTC	CASSSRTSGYEQYF
-	TRBV19	TRBJ2-2	-	TGTGCCAGTAGTAGCGGGACAGCAGTAACCGGGGAGCTGTTTTTT	CASSSGTAVTGELFF
TRBD2	TRBV18	TRBJ2-5	once	TGTGCCAGCCTTAGACTAGCGGTGGAGACCCAGTACTTC	CASLRLAVETQYF
TRBD1	TRBV18	TRBJ1-2	-	TGTGCCAGCTCAGCCCAGGGACAGGGTACAAATGGCTACACCTTC	CASSAQGQGTNGYTF
-	TRBV3-1/TRBV3-2	TRBJ2-5	-	TGTGCCAGCAGCCAAGATCCGGCAGGGGCTATTGAAGAGACCCAGTACTTC	CASSQDPAGAIEETQYF
-	TRBV14	TRBJ1-1	-	TGTGCCAGCAGCCATGACAAGAACACTGAAGCTTTCTTT	CASSHDKNTEAFF
-	TRBV7-9	TRBJ2-1	-	TGTGCCAGCAGCTTAGGGGTCGTTTCAGGAAATGAGCAGTTCTTC	CASSLGVVSGNEQFF
-	TRBV5-1	TRBJ2-7	-	TGCGCCAGCAGCTTGGACAGCAACTCCTACGAGCAGTACTTC	CASSLDSNSYEQYF
-	TRBV20-1	TRBJ1-2	once	TGCAGTGCCCCCTGGGGGCTTGGCTACACCTTC	CSAPWGLGYTF
TRBD1	TRBV28	TRBJ1-6	-	TGTGCCAGCACCCCGGGACAGGTGAATAATTCACCCCTCCACTTT	CASTPGQVNNSPLHF